The 21 T cell receptor beta chains below come from one sample, sequenced in a study of control samples from healthy donors and cancer patients. Libraries were prepared by immunoSEQ multiplex PCR; TCRdb keeps only in-frame clonotypes and omits some of them. The table lists 150,000 to 200,000 clones, 90% of them singletons, with around 1.4% in the top ten. The specimen was blood. The receptor source for this set is a woman in her 50s in good health.

The J gene is TRBJ2-1, the V gene TRBV9, with unresolved D. In germline, CDR1 is SGDLS, CDR2 YYNGEE. V shed 2 bases and J shed 3 bases, with 6 bases lying between them. The CDR3 consists of 13 residues. CDR3 nucleotide sequence: TGTGCCAGCAGCGTTGGGGACTACAATGAGCAGTTCTTC. Translation: CASSVGDYNEQFF.

The chain recombines TRBV10-2 with TRBJ2-5, with 8 bases aligning to TRBD2. Germline CDR1 is WSHSY and CDR2 is SAAADI. The CDR3 runs to 15 residues. J lost 5 bases, V lost 7 bases, and 12 bases had no gene match. The CDR3 spells CASTRGAGEGETQYF. As DNA, the CDR3 is TGCGCCAGCACGCGGGGAGCGGGAGAGGGGGAGACCCAGTACTTC.

This chain connects TRBV5-6 to TRBJ2-7, with TRBD1 identical over 7 bases. The V and J ends lost 4 bases and 7 bases, in that order; junction bases with no gene match: 5. The CDR3 is 12 amino acids. Germline CDR1 and CDR2: SGHDT and YYEEEE. The CDR3 nucleotides are TGTGCCAGCAGCGCCAACAGGGGTGAGCAGTACTTC. Its protein is CASSANRGEQYF.

J is TRBJ1-1 and V is TRBV10-2, with 8 nucleotides matching TRBD1. Germline V gene data show CDR1 as WSHSY and CDR2 as SAAADI. The CDR3 runs to 14 residues. V lost 6 bases to trimming and J lost 7 bases; unmatched junction nucleotides: 10. The CDR3 DNA reads as TGCGCCAGCAGGGAACGGACAGGGACGAATGAAGCTTTCTTT. Translation gives CASRERTGTNEAFF.

The rearrangement joins TRBV5-1 to TRBJ1-2; D unresolved. The CDR3 is 14 amino acids. Germline CDR1 SGHRS, CDR2 YFSETQ. V dropped 0 bases and J dropped 0 bases, with 6 bases sitting between them. The CDR3 nucleotides are TGCGCCAGCAGCTTGGAACCGACTAACTATGGCTACACCTTC. Amino acid sequence: CASSLEPTNYGYTF.

The rearrangement joins TRBV7-9 to TRBJ2-2, with D possibly matching TRBD1 (5 bases). The CDR3 length is 14 residues. The V end was cut by 5 bases, the J end by 6 bases, with 13 bases between. Germline CDR1 and CDR2: SEHNR and FQNEAQ (reference sequence). CDR3 DNA: TGTGCCAGCAGCCCTCAGGGTCGGGCCGGGGAGCTGTTTTTT. Its translation is CASSPQGRAGELFF. Variable domain in full (rest from reference TRBV7-9 and TRBJ2-2): DTGVSQNPRHKITKRGQNVTFRCDPISEHNRLYWYRQTLGQGPEFLTYFQNEAQLEKSRLLSDRFSAERPKGSFSTLEIQRTEQGDSAMYLCASSPQGRAGELFFGEGSRLTVL.

The chain joins TRBV29-1 to TRBJ1-1; D not certain. The CDR3 length is 8 residues. Per the germline V gene, CDR1 is SQVTM and CDR2 is ANQGSEA. Between the trimmed V and J ends, which lost 4 bases and 10 bases, there was a span of 4 bases. CDR3: CSVGLAFF. CDR3 nucleotide sequence: TGCAGCGTTGGTCTAGCTTTCTTT.

The chain is built from TRBV14 and TRBJ1-5; 7 nucleotides match TRBD1. This CDR3 region has 16 residues. V lost 4 bases to trimming and J lost 4 bases; unmatched junction nucleotides: 10. Germline V gene sequence: CDR1 SGHDN, CDR2 FVKESK. This CDR3 reads CASSPFQGGPNQPQHF. The CDR3 DNA is TGTGCCAGCAGCCCATTTCAAGGGGGCCCTAATCAGCCCCAGCATTTT.

The gene calls are TRBV6-4 and TRBJ1-2; 12 bases match TRBD1. CDR3 size: 17 residues. Per the germline V gene, CDR1 is MRHNA and CDR2 is SNTAGT. J gave up 4 bases and V 4 bases, and 10 bases lay outside the gene matches. The CDR3 DNA reads TGTGCCAGCAGTGTACGGGACAGGGGGCGCGGAGGCTATGGCTACACCTTC. Translating gives CASSVRDRGRGGYGYTF.

The table lists this clone with a count of one. The rearrangement joins TRBV9 to TRBJ2-5; 7 positions match TRBD2. Germline V gives CDR1 SGDLS, CDR2 YYNGEE. Trimming removed 4 bases from V and 4 bases from J; junction bases left unmatched: 7. The CDR3 extends over 14 amino acids. The CDR3 coding sequence is TGTGCCAGCAGCTACACGGTAGCGGGAGAGACCCAGTACTTC. It encodes CASSYTVAGETQYF.

The chain employs TRBV7-3 and TRBJ1-1; 7 positions agree with TRBD1. V lost 2 bases and J lost 4; bases outside the gene matches: 1. The CDR3 runs to 13 residues. The germline CDR1 and CDR2 sequences are SGHTA and FQGTGA. CDR3 amino acids: CASSLDRVTEAFF. DNA of the CDR3: TGTGCCAGCAGCTTAGACAGGGTCACTGAAGCTTTCTTT.

This sequence joins TRBV27 and TRBJ2-4; unclear D gene. Trimming removed 5 bases at V and 0 bases at J, with 11 bases between. The CDR3 covers 15 residues. The germline V gene encodes CDR1 MNHEY and CDR2 SMNVEV (reference sequence). CDR3 DNA: TGTGCCAGCAGTGCAGATACACAAGCCAAAAACATTCAGTACTTC. This encodes CASSADTQAKNIQYF.

The chain is built from TRBV6-2 or TRBV6-3 and TRBJ2-1; D is unclear. The ends were cut back, 0 bases at V and 7 bases at J, with 16 bases in the middle. This CDR3 comprises 16 residues. Germline V gene sequence: CDR1 MNHEY, CDR2 SVGEGT. Written as DNA, the CDR3 is TGTGCCAGCAGTTACTCGATTCGGTCAGGCAGGAATGAGCAGTTCTTC. Encoded protein: CASSYSIRSGRNEQFF.

This clone was counted only a few times. V is TRBV3-1 (or the pseudogene TRBV3-2) and J is TRBJ2-7; D might be TRBD1 or TRBD2, each matching 5 bases. Trimming shortened V by 1 base and J by 6 bases, and 16 bases separated the two germline ends. From germline, CDR1 is LGHDT and CDR2 YNNKEL (reference sequence). There are 15 residues in the CDR3. CDR3 in DNA: TGTGCCAGCAGCCAAGCCCCCGGGACCAGTGGCGAGCAGTACTTC. Translating gives CASSQAPGTSGEQYF.

This rearrangement joins TRBV7-3 to TRBJ2-5; D might be TRBD1 (7 bases). Germline-derived CDR1 and CDR2 are SGHTA and FQGTGA. This CDR3 contains 16 residues. The ends were cut back, 5 bases at V and 2 bases at J, with 18 bases in the middle. The CDR3 coding sequence is TGTGCCAGCAGCCTAGGAGGGGGCGGGCCACAAGAGACCCAGTACTTC. This translates into CASSLGGGGPQETQYF.

The table lists this clone with a count of one. This chain joins TRBV27 and TRBJ2-7; 8 positions match TRBD2. The CDR3 totals 13 residues. Germline values: CDR1 MNHEY, CDR2 SMNVEV (reference sequence). The junction had 7 bases not matched to a gene; V was cut back by 6 bases and J by 6 bases. In DNA, the CDR3 is TGTGCCAGCAGGCGGGGGACTAGGGGCGAGCAGTACTTC. Residues: CASRRGTRGEQYF.

This sequence joins TRBV18 and TRBJ1-1; 7 bases fit TRBD1. Looked up from germline, CDR1 is KGHSH and CDR2 is LQKENI. The CDR3 has 13 residues. V was pared by 10 bases and J by 5 bases, with 10 bases of the junction left unmatched. The CDR3 bases are TGTGCCATCCCCGGGACAGAAGGGACTGAAGCTTTCTTT. This codes for CAIPGTEGTEAFF.

This clone has more than one count but fewer than ten. This same CDR3 is encoded by further DNA sequences in the sample. The V and J genes are TRBV9 and TRBJ1-5; D uncertain. The V end was cut by 0 bases, the J end by 4 bases, with 5 bases between. Germline V gene data show CDR1 as SGDLS and CDR2 as YYNGEE. The CDR3 runs 13 residues. CDR3 loop: CASSVGSNQPQHF. Written as DNA, the CDR3 is TGTGCCAGCAGCGTAGGGTCGAATCAGCCCCAGCATTTT.

The chain recombines TRBV29-1 with TRBJ2-7; D is possibly TRBD2 (6 bases). The germline V gene has CDR1 SQVTM and CDR2 ANQGSEA. The CDR3 is 13 residues long. Trimming removed 6 bases at V and 0 bases at J, with 12 bases between. The CDR3 DNA is TGCAGCGTGTATGGGGGGAGCTCCTACGAGCAGTACTTC. Its protein is CSVYGGSSYEQYF.

This CDR3 is CASSQGSSPYNEQFF. CDR3 DNA sequence: TGCGCCAGCAGCCAAGGGTCTAGCCCCTACAATGAGCAGTTCTTC. The chain joins TRBV4-1 to TRBJ2-1; TRBD2 might be the D (5 bases). The length of the CDR3 is 15 residues. Germline V lookup: CDR1 MGHRA, CDR2 YSYEKL. V gave up 1 base and J gave up 2 bases, with 9 bases separating them.

In its sample, this clone was seen once. The CDR3 region is CASSYRAETQYF. CDR3 sequence (DNA): TGTGCCAGCAGTTACAGGGCAGAGACCCAGTACTTC. The rearrangement joins TRBV2 to TRBJ2-5; a weak D match, TRBD1 (6 bases). Germline loops: CDR1 SNHLY, CDR2 FYNNEI. Trimming took off 5 bases at V and 4 bases at J, with 8 bases between the two ends. The CDR3 has 12 residues.